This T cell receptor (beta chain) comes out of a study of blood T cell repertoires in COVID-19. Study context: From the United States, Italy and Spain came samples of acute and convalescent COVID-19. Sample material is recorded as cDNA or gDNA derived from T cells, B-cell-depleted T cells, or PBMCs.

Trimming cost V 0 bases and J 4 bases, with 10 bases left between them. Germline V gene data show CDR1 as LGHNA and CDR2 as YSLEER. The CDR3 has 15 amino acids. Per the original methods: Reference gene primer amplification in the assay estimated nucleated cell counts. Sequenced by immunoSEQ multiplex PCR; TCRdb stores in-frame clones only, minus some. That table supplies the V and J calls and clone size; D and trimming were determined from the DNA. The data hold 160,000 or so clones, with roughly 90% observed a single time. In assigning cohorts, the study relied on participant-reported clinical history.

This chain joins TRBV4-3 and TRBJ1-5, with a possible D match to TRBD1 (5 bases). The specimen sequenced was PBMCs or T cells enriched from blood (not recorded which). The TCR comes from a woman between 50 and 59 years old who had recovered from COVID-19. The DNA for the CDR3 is TGCGCCAGCAGCCAAGATCGGGGGGAAAATCAGCCCCAGCATTTT. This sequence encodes CASSQDRGENQPQHF.